This T cell receptor (beta chain) derives from a study of blood T cell repertoires in COVID-19. J gave up 5 bases and V 6 bases, and 3 bases lay outside the gene matches. The CDR3 has 12 amino acids. Germline V CDR1 and CDR2: LGHDT, YNNKEL (reference sequence). In the original processing: Amplification of reference gene primers provided the estimated nucleated cell counts. Repertoires were generated with immunoSEQ multiplex PCR, while TCRdb's copy carries only in-frame clones and drops some. The DNA gave D and trimming, while V, J and clone size come from that table. The sample carries over 110,000 clones, around 80% recorded once.

This receptor was obtained from a man in his sixties with acute or convalescent COVID-19. The chain recombines TRBV3-1 (or the pseudogene TRBV3-2) with TRBJ2-5; 7 bases align to TRBD1. What was sequenced was peripheral blood. CDR3 in amino acids: CASRDRFETQYF. The CDR3 nucleotides read TGTGCCAGCAGGGACAGGTTTGAGACCCAGTACTTC.